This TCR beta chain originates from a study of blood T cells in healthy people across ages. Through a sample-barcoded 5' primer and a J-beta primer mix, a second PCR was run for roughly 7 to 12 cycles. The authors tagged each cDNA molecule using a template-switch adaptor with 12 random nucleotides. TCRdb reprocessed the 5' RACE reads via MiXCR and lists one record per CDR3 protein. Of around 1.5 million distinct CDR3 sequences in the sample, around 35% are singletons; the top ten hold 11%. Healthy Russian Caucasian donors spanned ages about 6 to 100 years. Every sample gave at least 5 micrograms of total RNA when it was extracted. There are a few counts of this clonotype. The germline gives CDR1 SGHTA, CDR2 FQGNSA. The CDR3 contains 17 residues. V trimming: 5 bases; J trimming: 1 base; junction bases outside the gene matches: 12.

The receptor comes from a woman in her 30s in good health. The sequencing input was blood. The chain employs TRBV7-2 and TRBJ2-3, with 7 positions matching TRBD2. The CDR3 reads CASSPRTRGVGTDTQYF. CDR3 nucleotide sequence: TGTGCCAGCAGCCCTAGGACCCGGGGGGTGGGCACAGATACGCAGTATTTT. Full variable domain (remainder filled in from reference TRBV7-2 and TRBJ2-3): GAGVSQSPSNKVTEKGKDVELRCDPISGHTALYWYRQSLGQGLEFLIYFQGNSAPDKSGLPSDRFSAERTGGSVSTLTIQRTQQEDSAVYLCASSPRTRGVGTDTQYFGPGTRLTVL.